A selection of T cell receptor beta chains follows, all from one sample in a study of cytomegalovirus exposure and HLA in healthy donors. Measured with immunoSEQ multiplex PCR; TCRdb has only the in-frame clones, and not every one. The data contain some 150,000 clones, roughly 80% of them seen just once; the ten biggest clones take up around 3.2%. Sequenced sample: PBMCs. These receptors came from a human donor in good health. The CDR3 runs from the conserved cysteine through the conserved F or W. Fields, in order: V gene, D gene, J gene, clone size, CDR3 DNA, CDR3 protein. The D gene is left open where the match is weak. A clone size is listed for some rows: how often the clone was seen (once, few, many), or a class if it is expanded.

V gene: TRBV5-1
D gene: -
J gene: TRBJ2-1
clone size: -
CDR3 DNA: TGCGCCAGCAGCTTGGATCGGTTGAGCTCCTACAATGAGCAGTTCTTC
CDR3 protein: CASSLDRLSSYNEQFF

V gene: TRBV10-3
D gene: TRBD1
J gene: TRBJ1-1
clone size: -
CDR3 DNA: TGTGCCATCGGGAGACAGGGGGGGATGAACACTGAAGCTTTCTTT
CDR3 protein: CAIGRQGGMNTEAFF

V gene: TRBV7-9
D gene: -
J gene: TRBJ1-1
clone size: -
CDR3 DNA: TGTGCCAGCAGCTTAGTAGGGAGAACTTTCTTT
CDR3 protein: CASSLVGRTFF

V gene: TRBV5-1
D gene: -
J gene: TRBJ2-1
clone size: -
CDR3 DNA: TGCGCCAGCAGCTTCAACCCCAAGGGCAGGGGATACAATGAGCAGTTCTTC
CDR3 protein: CASSFNPKGRGYNEQFF

V gene: TRBV10-1
D gene: -
J gene: TRBJ1-2
clone size: -
CDR3 DNA: TGCGCCAGCAGCAAAGACAGAAACTATGGCTACACCTTC
CDR3 protein: CASSKDRNYGYTF

V gene: TRBV5-4
D gene: TRBD2
J gene: TRBJ2-1
clone size: few
CDR3 DNA: TGTGCCAGCAGTTTAAGGACTAGCGGTAACAATGAGCAGTTCTTC
CDR3 protein: CASSLRTSGNNEQFF

V gene: TRBV29-1
D gene: -
J gene: TRBJ2-5
clone size: -
CDR3 DNA: TGCAGCGTTACAGGAAGGTTCCAAGAGACCCAGTACTTC
CDR3 protein: CSVTGRFQETQYF

V gene: TRBV11-2
D gene: -
J gene: TRBJ2-5
clone size: -
CDR3 DNA: TGTGCCAGCAGCTTAGTGGGGGGGCGGGCGAGGGGTCTGGGAGAGACCCAGTACTTC
CDR3 protein: CASSLVGGRARGLGETQYF

V gene: TRBV11-2
D gene: -
J gene: TRBJ2-5
clone size: -
CDR3 DNA: TGTGCCAGCAGCCCCCGGCCCGGGACACGGACTCAAGAGACCCAGTACTTC
CDR3 protein: CASSPRPGTRTQETQYF

V gene: TRBV5-1
D gene: -
J gene: TRBJ2-3
clone size: -
CDR3 DNA: TGCGCCAGCAGCCGAAGACTTAGCACAGATACGCAGTATTTT
CDR3 protein: CASSRRLSTDTQYF

V gene: TRBV7-9
D gene: -
J gene: TRBJ1-1
clone size: -
CDR3 DNA: TGTGCCAGCAGCTTTGGGCGGGGAGCTTTCTTT
CDR3 protein: CASSFGRGAFF

V gene: TRBV19
D gene: -
J gene: TRBJ1-4
clone size: -
CDR3 DNA: TGTGCCAGTAGTGTACAGGGTCTTGGTGAAAAACTGTTTTTT
CDR3 protein: CASSVQGLGEKLFF

V gene: TRBV30
D gene: TRBD1
J gene: TRBJ1-1
clone size: -
CDR3 DNA: TGTGCCTGGAAGGGCAGGGGGGAAGCTTTCTTT
CDR3 protein: CAWKGRGEAFF

V gene: TRBV29-1
D gene: TRBD1
J gene: TRBJ2-5
clone size: -
CDR3 DNA: TGCAGCGTTGAAACGGACATCAGGGGGGAGACCCAGTACTTC
CDR3 protein: CSVETDIRGETQYF

V gene: TRBV18
D gene: -
J gene: TRBJ2-1
clone size: -
CDR3 DNA: TGTGCCAGCTCACCGGGGGCAGGCGAGCGCCCGTTCTTC
CDR3 protein: CASSPGAGERPFF

V gene: TRBV28
D gene: -
J gene: TRBJ1-4
clone size: once
CDR3 DNA: TGTGCCAGCAGTTTACCAGGGACTACTGCAACTAATGAAAAACTGTTTTTT
CDR3 protein: CASSLPGTTATNEKLFF

V gene: TRBV7-2
D gene: -
J gene: TRBJ1-2
clone size: -
CDR3 DNA: TGTGCCAGCAGCTTAACAGGGTTAAACTATGGCTACACCTTC
CDR3 protein: CASSLTGLNYGYTF

V gene: TRBV28
D gene: -
J gene: TRBJ1-1
clone size: -
CDR3 DNA: TGTGCCATTGCGGGGGCAGCAAACCGTGAAGCTTTCTTT
CDR3 protein: CAIAGAANREAFF

V gene: TRBV4-1
D gene: -
J gene: TRBJ1-2
clone size: -
CDR3 DNA: TGCGCCAGCAGCCAAGACACAGCTAACTATGGCTACACCTTC
CDR3 protein: CASSQDTANYGYTF

V gene: TRBV6-5
D gene: TRBD1
J gene: TRBJ1-1
clone size: -
CDR3 DNA: TGTGCCAGCAACGTGGACAGGGGAAGTCGTGAAGCTTTCTTT
CDR3 protein: CASNVDRGSREAFF

V gene: TRBV5-6
D gene: -
J gene: TRBJ1-6
clone size: -
CDR3 DNA: TGTGCCAGCAGCGCGCCTAATAAATCACCCCTCCACTTT
CDR3 protein: CASSAPNKSPLHF

V gene: TRBV5-1
D gene: -
J gene: TRBJ2-2
clone size: -
CDR3 DNA: TGCGCCAGCAGCTTGGGCAGCACCGGGGAGCTGTTTTTT
CDR3 protein: CASSLGSTGELFF

V gene: TRBV9
D gene: -
J gene: TRBJ1-1
clone size: -
CDR3 DNA: TGTGCCAGCAGTCAGGACAGGAACACTGAAGCTTTCTTT
CDR3 protein: CASSQDRNTEAFF

V gene: TRBV19
D gene: -
J gene: TRBJ2-7
clone size: once
CDR3 DNA: TGTGCCAGTAGCCCCGCGTTTCAGGGAGGAAGAATCTACGAGCAGTACTTC
CDR3 protein: CASSPAFQGGRIYEQYF

V gene: TRBV28
D gene: -
J gene: TRBJ1-2
clone size: -
CDR3 DNA: TGTGCCAGCATCAAGAGCCCTAACTATGGCTACACCTTC
CDR3 protein: CASIKSPNYGYTF

V gene: TRBV13
D gene: -
J gene: TRBJ2-7
clone size: few
CDR3 DNA: TGTGCCAGCACCTCTGACAGGAGCTCCTACGAGCAGTACTTC
CDR3 protein: CASTSDRSSYEQYF

V gene: TRBV7-9
D gene: -
J gene: TRBJ2-7
clone size: -
CDR3 DNA: TGTGCCAGCAGCGGCCCGGGAAGGGCTCCCTACGAGCAGTACTTC
CDR3 protein: CASSGPGRAPYEQYF

V gene: TRBV6-1
D gene: -
J gene: TRBJ1-1
clone size: few
CDR3 DNA: TGTGCCAGCAGTGGTAGACACCCGAACACTGAAGCTTTCTTT
CDR3 protein: CASSGRHPNTEAFF

V gene: TRBV4-3
D gene: TRBD2
J gene: TRBJ2-7
clone size: -
CDR3 DNA: TGCGCCAGCAGCCAAGAAGCGGGATCCTACGAGCAGTACTTC
CDR3 protein: CASSQEAGSYEQYF

V gene: TRBV7-9
D gene: -
J gene: TRBJ2-1
clone size: -
CDR3 DNA: TGTGCCAGCATACGGAGTGATGAGCAGTTCTTC
CDR3 protein: CASIRSDEQFF

V gene: TRBV7-8
D gene: -
J gene: TRBJ1-1
clone size: -
CDR3 DNA: TGTGCCAGCAGCTATCCCACAGGGAGGAACACTGAAGCTTTCTTT
CDR3 protein: CASSYPTGRNTEAFF

V gene: TRBV2
D gene: TRBD1
J gene: TRBJ1-1
clone size: once
CDR3 DNA: TGTGCCAGACTGGGACAGGGGGCCGGCACTGAAGCTTTCTTT
CDR3 protein: CARLGQGAGTEAFF

V gene: TRBV18
D gene: -
J gene: TRBJ2-7
clone size: few
CDR3 DNA: TGTGCCAGCTCACCACCCGTCGGGAACACCCACTCCTACGAGCAGTACTTC
CDR3 protein: CASSPPVGNTHSYEQYF

V gene: TRBV11-2
D gene: TRBD1
J gene: TRBJ1-2
clone size: -
CDR3 DNA: TGTGCCAGCAGCTCACAGGGGGTTCTATGGAGCTACACCTTC
CDR3 protein: CASSSQGVLWSYTF

V gene: TRBV5-6
D gene: -
J gene: TRBJ2-3
clone size: -
CDR3 DNA: TGTGCCAGCAGCAAAGACTACTTAGGGCACACAGATACGCAGTATTTT
CDR3 protein: CASSKDYLGHTDTQYF

V gene: TRBV13
D gene: -
J gene: TRBJ2-7
clone size: once
CDR3 DNA: TGTGCCAGCAGCTTCGAGCGGGTTGGAGAGCAGTACTTC
CDR3 protein: CASSFERVGEQYF

V gene: TRBV5-1
D gene: -
J gene: TRBJ1-5
clone size: -
CDR3 DNA: TGCGCCAGCAGCTTAGCAGGGAGGGATCAGCCCCAGCATTTT
CDR3 protein: CASSLAGRDQPQHF

V gene: TRBV14
D gene: TRBD1
J gene: TRBJ2-1
clone size: -
CDR3 DNA: TGTGCCAGCAGCCAGGAGGACAGGGCGGGCGAGCAGTTCTTC
CDR3 protein: CASSQEDRAGEQFF

V gene: TRBV29-1
D gene: -
J gene: TRBJ1-2
clone size: -
CDR3 DNA: TGCAGCGTTGACGCGACAGGCTGGGGCTACACCTTC
CDR3 protein: CSVDATGWGYTF

V gene: TRBV11-2
D gene: -
J gene: TRBJ2-3
clone size: -
CDR3 DNA: TGTGCCAGCAGCTCCCAGACAGATACGCAGTATTTT
CDR3 protein: CASSSQTDTQYF

V gene: TRBV4-3
D gene: -
J gene: TRBJ1-2
clone size: -
CDR3 DNA: TGCGCCAGCAGCCAAGATACCGGAGGGAAATTGGGTGGCTACACCTTC
CDR3 protein: CASSQDTGGKLGGYTF

V gene: TRBV7-9
D gene: -
J gene: TRBJ1-5
clone size: -
CDR3 DNA: TGTGCCAGCAGCCCAGGGAATGGCAATCAGCCCCAGCATTTT
CDR3 protein: CASSPGNGNQPQHF

V gene: TRBV30
D gene: -
J gene: TRBJ1-4
clone size: -
CDR3 DNA: TGTGCCTGGGGGAGGGAAAAACTGTTTTTT
CDR3 protein: CAWGREKLFF

V gene: TRBV7-9
D gene: -
J gene: TRBJ2-2
clone size: -
CDR3 DNA: TGTGCCAGCAGCTTAGGAGTCTTGGAGCTGTTTTTT
CDR3 protein: CASSLGVLELFF

V gene: TRBV27
D gene: TRBD2
J gene: TRBJ2-1
clone size: -
CDR3 DNA: TGTGCCAGCAGTTCCCTACCATCGGGAGGACCGTACAATGAGCAGTTCTTC
CDR3 protein: CASSSLPSGGPYNEQFF

V gene: TRBV5-1
D gene: -
J gene: TRBJ2-1
clone size: once
CDR3 DNA: TGCGCCAGCAGTGGCGGAATGGGTGAGCAGTTCTTC
CDR3 protein: CASSGGMGEQFF

V gene: TRBV5-1
D gene: TRBD2
J gene: TRBJ2-3
clone size: -
CDR3 DNA: TGCGCCAGCAGCTTGGCACACCGGACTAGCGGGAGGGCCGTTAATACGCAGTATTTT
CDR3 protein: CASSLAHRTSGRAVNTQYF

V gene: TRBV7-6
D gene: -
J gene: TRBJ1-1
clone size: once
CDR3 DNA: TGTGCCAGCAGCTTCGGGGCAGGGGTATTCACTGAAGCTTTCTTT
CDR3 protein: CASSFGAGVFTEAFF

V gene: TRBV19
D gene: TRBD1
J gene: TRBJ1-5
clone size: few
CDR3 DNA: TGTGCCAGTAGTATATTAACAGGGGGCAATCAGCCCCAGCATTTT
CDR3 protein: CASSILTGGNQPQHF

V gene: TRBV27
D gene: -
J gene: TRBJ1-2
clone size: -
CDR3 DNA: TGTGCCAGCAGTATGGGGACACCAAACTATGGCTACACCTTC
CDR3 protein: CASSMGTPNYGYTF

V gene: TRBV4-1
D gene: TRBD1
J gene: TRBJ1-2
clone size: -
CDR3 DNA: TGCGCCAGCAGCCATTTCGGGGGACAGAAGAACTATGGCTACACCTTC
CDR3 protein: CASSHFGGQKNYGYTF

V gene: TRBV6-5
D gene: TRBD1
J gene: TRBJ2-7
clone size: once
CDR3 DNA: TGTGCCAGCAGTCGGGGACAGAAACCCCCTCGCGAGCAGTACTTC
CDR3 protein: CASSRGQKPPREQYF

V gene: TRBV28
D gene: TRBD1
J gene: TRBJ1-2
clone size: few
CDR3 DNA: TGTGCCGAAACAGCGGGTAGGGACAGGGGGCCTTTGCCTTCTTATGGCTACACCTTC
CDR3 protein: CAETAGRDRGPLPSYGYTF

V gene: TRBV5-5
D gene: -
J gene: TRBJ1-1
clone size: few
CDR3 DNA: TGTGCCAGCAGCCCAGGTCCCGACAGAAGGCGCACTGAAGCTTTCTTT
CDR3 protein: CASSPGPDRRRTEAFF